Sequencing of this TCR beta chain was carried out in a study of shared clonotypes between healthy human individuals. The wider study: Three plates were used per donor for CD4 naive, three for CD4 memory, two for CD8 naive and one for CD8 memory. The study's findings and limits: Naive subsets usually exceeded memory subsets in estimated richness.

Positively selected for CCR7, the CD45RO-negative cells used as naive CD8 cells excluded terminally differentiated effector memory CD45RA+ cells. Study donors comprised healthy, HIV-negative adults devoid of recent acute infection or vaccination. The CDR3 is 16 residues long. With V trimmed by 5 bases and J by 6 bases, 11 bases remained unmatched. Germline CDR1 MNHEY, CDR2 SMNVEV (reference sequence). Comment on this clone: The antigen is not known.

Evenly divided among several immunoSEQ plates was the genomic DNA of each subset. Generated by immunoSEQ multiplex PCR, the TCRdb table keeps only in-frame clones and is missing some. The sample includes hundreds of thousands of clones, roughly 95% of them seen just once. The sequence was collected from a woman aged 25 to 39 in good health. The chain employs TRBV27 and TRBJ2-3; 10 nucleotides match TRBD2. Sequencing input: naive CD8+ T cells sorted from blood. The CDR3 DNA reads as TGTGCCAGCAGTCAAGGACTAGCGGTTACCCTGGATACGCAGTATTTT. Protein: CASSQGLAVTLDTQYF.